A single sample is the source of the 3 T cell receptor beta chains below, sequenced in a study of blood T cell repertoires in COVID-19. Here immunoSEQ multiplex PCR was the method, and the copy in TCRdb shows in-frame clones only, minus some. Of 65,000 to 90,000 clones listed, roughly 88% are singletons. The sequenced sample consisted of peripheral blood. These receptors all stem from a man older than 75 with active or convalescent COVID-19.

The gene calls are TRBV30 and TRBJ2-2; tentatively, D is TRBD1 (5 bases). V was clipped by 4 bases and J by 3 bases, with 21 bases between them. This CDR3 contains 17 residues. Germline CDR1 GTSNPN, CDR2 SVGIG (reference sequence). The chain's CDR3 is CAWTQPWGRQHTGELFF. The CDR3, as DNA: TGTGCCTGGACCCAACCCTGGGGCAGACAGCACACCGGGGAGCTGTTTTTT.

V gene TRBV27 combines with J gene TRBJ1-1, with D perhaps matching TRBD1 (5 bases). V lost 1 base to trimming and J lost 1 base, with 25 bases between them. Germline loops: CDR1 MNHEY, CDR2 SMNVEV (reference sequence). This CDR3 contains 20 residues. The CDR3 region is CASSLFFVRGRNNGNTEAFF. The DNA for the CDR3 is TGTGCCAGCAGTTTATTTTTTGTGCGGGGCCGCAATAACGGGAACACTGAAGCTTTCTTT.

The chain employs TRBV27 and TRBJ2-5; 9 bases are shared with TRBD1. Germline V gene data show CDR1 as MNHEY and CDR2 as SMNVEV (reference sequence). The CDR3 runs 15 residues. Trimming cost V 5 bases and J 7 bases; bases outside gene matches: 11. This chain's CDR3 is CASSPGQGRGGTQYF. In nucleotides, the CDR3 is TGTGCCAGCAGTCCGGGACAGGGTAGGGGTGGGACCCAGTACTTC.